This T cell receptor (beta chain) was found in a study of identifying expanded T cells in peripheral blood. TCRdb's copy holds only in-frame clones and misses some; the assay was immunoSEQ multiplex PCR. The sample lists some 95,000 clones, 88% occurring once. Notes on the study in general: Across healthy donors, higher total template counts meant significantly greater two-week count variance. Technical replicates showed 0.9 to 1.5 changed clones; around 2 weeks roughly 16; four weeks 19.

As concerns this clone: The antigen is unknown.

Deletions cut 2 bases from V and 9 bases from J, with 11 bases between. Germline V lookup: CDR1 LNHDA, CDR2 SQIVND (reference sequence). This CDR3 spans 13 amino acids. The chain employs TRBV19 and TRBJ1-5; the D gene is possibly TRBD1 (6 bases). This TCR was recovered from a person aged 18 to 70 in good health. The sequenced material came from blood. CDR3 DNA: TGTGCCAGTAGTATAAACAGGGAGAGGCCCCAGCATTTT. Amino acid sequence: CASSINRERPQHF.